The 8 T cell receptor beta chains given below trace back to one sample, sequenced in a study of CD8 T cells in ankylosing spondylitis. TCRdb independently ran MiXCR on the 5' RACE reads; one entry per CDR3 protein. The sample has about 360,000 distinct CDR3 sequences, 20% seen once. The sample consisted of blood, either unsorted or a sorted T cell fraction (not recorded which). The receptors here all came from a male donor with ankylosing spondylitis or in good health (not recorded which).

The CDR3 reads CASTPLGADTQYF. The CDR3 bases are TGTGCCAGCACCCCACTCGGGGCAGATACGCAGTATTTT. This chain connects TRBV12-3 or TRBV12-4 to TRBJ2-3; a possible D gene is TRBD2 (5 bases). CDR3 length equals 13 residues. The V end was cut by 7 bases, the J end by 4 bases, with 12 bases between.

The sample holds a few counts of this clonotype. V and J are TRBV29-1 and TRBJ1-2; tentative D call: TRBD1 (6 bases). This CDR3 spans 12 amino acids. V was shortened by 4 bases and J by 5 bases, with 11 bases between the two germline ends. The germline V gene encodes CDR1 SQVTM and CDR2 ANQGSEA. The CDR3 DNA is TGCAGCGTTGCAGGGGAAGGTTATGGCTACACCTTC. This encodes CSVAGEGYGYTF.

The rearrangement joins TRBV20-1 to TRBJ1-4; D call uncertain. Trimming shortened V by 3 bases and J by 1 base, and 9 bases separated the two germline ends. Germline assignment: CDR1 DFQATT and CDR2 SNEGSKA (reference sequence). CDR3 length equals 14 residues. CDR3 in amino acids: CSASPKLTNEKLFF. The DNA of the CDR3 is TGCAGTGCTAGCCCCAAATTAACTAATGAAAAACTGTTTTTT.

In this sample, this clonotype turned up once. The chain employs TRBV13 and TRBJ2-2, with 8 bases identical to TRBD1. After removal of 9 bases from V and 3 bases from J, the junction contained 6 bases not matched to a gene. The CDR3 has 14 amino acids. Germline values: CDR1 PRHDT, CDR2 FYEKMQ (reference sequence). The CDR3 region is CASRQGMDTGELFF. The CDR3 DNA is TGTGCCAGTAGACAGGGGATGGACACCGGGGAGCTGTTTTTT.

This rearrangement joins TRBV4-1 to TRBJ2-1; no reliable D call. Germline V gene sequence: CDR1 MGHRA, CDR2 YSYEKL. V was pared by 2 bases and J by 2 bases, with 13 bases between. The CDR3 extends over 16 amino acids. The chain's CDR3 is CASSQLWTDAYNEQFF. DNA for the CDR3: TGCGCCAGCAGCCAACTTTGGACCGACGCCTACAATGAGCAGTTCTTC.

This clonotype was observed a handful of times. The CDR3: CASSQVVQETQYF. The CDR3 nucleotides read TGTGCCAGCAGCCAAGTAGTACAAGAGACCCAGTACTTC. The chain is built from TRBV3-1 and TRBJ2-5, with no clear D. The CDR3 length is 13 residues. Germline V lookup: CDR1 LGHDT, CDR2 YNNKEL (reference sequence). The V end lost 1 base, the J end lost 2 bases, and 5 bases lay between the germline ends.

The chain has TRBV28 and TRBJ2-7; the match to TRBD1 covers 7 bases. This CDR3 is 14 amino acids long. Germline V gene lookup returns CDR1 MDHEN and CDR2 SYDVKM. Trimming cost V 6 bases and J 2 bases; bases outside gene matches: 7. The CDR3 reads CASRPQGRPYEQYF. CDR3 bases: TGTGCCAGCAGACCACAGGGGCGACCCTACGAGCAGTACTTC.

This clonotype was observed a few times. CDR3 protein: CSARDVRGLHEQYF. The CDR3, as DNA: TGCAGTGCTAGAGATGTCAGGGGGCTCCACGAGCAGTACTTC. V is TRBV20-1 and J is TRBJ2-7; 8 bases map to TRBD1. CDR1 is DFQATT, CDR2 SNEGSKA, per germline (reference sequence). After removal of 0 bases from V and 5 bases from J, the junction contained 6 bases not matched to a gene. CDR3 length: 14 residues.